One and the same sample provided the 6 T cell receptor beta chains below, sequenced in a study of blood T cell repertoires in COVID-19. Profiled with immunoSEQ multiplex PCR; TCRdb holds only in-frame clones, not every one. The table records tens of thousands of clones, around 89% of them present only once. The sample was peripheral blood. Receptor source: a man between 65 and 85 years old with active or convalescent COVID-19.

In its sample, this clone was seen once. The rearrangement uses TRBV27 and TRBJ1-1; 8 nucleotides match TRBD1. From germline, CDR1 is MNHEY and CDR2 SMNVEV (reference sequence). This CDR3 has 16 amino acids. Trimming cost V 6 bases and J 5 bases; bases outside gene matches: 14. DNA of the CDR3: TGTGCCAGCAGCTCACTAGGGCAGGGGGCTAGAACTGAAGCTTTCTTT. Encoded protein: CASSSLGQGARTEAFF.

V gene TRBV19 combines with J gene TRBJ2-7; 7 bases are a match to TRBD1. This CDR3 is 16 amino acids long. Trimming cost V 0 bases and J 1 base; bases outside gene matches: 6. CDR1 is LNHDA and CDR2 is SQIVND in the germline V gene (reference sequence). The CDR3 bases are TGTGCCAGTAGTATAGATCCAAACAGGGGATCCTACGAGCAGTACTTC. Translated, it gives CASSIDPNRGSYEQYF.

The rearrangement links TRBV7-8 to TRBJ1-6; TRBD1 aligns across 7 bases. Per the germline V gene, CDR1 is SGHVS and CDR2 is FQNEAQ. The CDR3 has 16 residues. J lost 4 bases, V lost 4 bases, and 7 bases had no gene match. Here the CDR3 DNA reads TGTGCCAGCAGCTCAGACCGACAGGGATATAATTCACCCCTCCACTTT. Its protein product is CASSSDRQGYNSPLHF.

This sequence joins TRBV9 and TRBJ1-1; D ambiguous. V lost 3 bases and J lost 2, with 8 bases in between. This CDR3 region has 13 residues. Germline CDR1 is SGDLS and CDR2 is YYNGEE. CDR3 sequence reads: CASSENSNTEAFF. The CDR3 DNA reads TGTGCCAGCAGCGAAAACTCTAACACTGAAGCTTTCTTT.

This chain uses TRBV7-9 with TRBJ1-1, with D uncertain. Trimming removed 11 bases from V and 3 bases from J, with 19 bases in between. Germline assignment: CDR1 SEHNR and CDR2 FQNEAQ (reference sequence). This CDR3 spans 14 amino acids. The CDR3 nucleotides are TGTGCCGGCCGCCGTGGGAGGCCAGACACTGAAGCTTTCTTT. It is translated as CAGRRGRPDTEAFF.

CDR3 DNA: TGCGCCAGCAGCTTCGGACAGGTTGGAAAACTGTTTTTT. This gives the protein CASSFGQVGKLFF. The chain is built from TRBV5-1 and TRBJ1-4; 7 bases match TRBD1. The germline V gene has CDR1 SGHRS and CDR2 YFSETQ. The V and J ends lost 2 bases and 10 bases, in that order; junction bases with no gene match: 5. The CDR3 runs to 13 residues.